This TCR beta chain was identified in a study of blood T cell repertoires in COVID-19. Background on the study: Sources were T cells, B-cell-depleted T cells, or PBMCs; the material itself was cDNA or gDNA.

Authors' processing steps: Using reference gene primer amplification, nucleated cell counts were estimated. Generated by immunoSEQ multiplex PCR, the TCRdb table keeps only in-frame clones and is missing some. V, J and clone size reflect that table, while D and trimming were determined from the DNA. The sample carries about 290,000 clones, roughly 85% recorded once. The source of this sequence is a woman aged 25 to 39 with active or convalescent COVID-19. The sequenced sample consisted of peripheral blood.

The CDR3 region has the DNA TGTGCCAGCAGTTCGCCCGGGGGGTGGGATACGCAGTATTTT. Translating gives CASSSPGGWDTQYF. This chain joins TRBV7-2 and TRBJ2-3; 7 nucleotides agree with TRBD2. The CDR3 is made up of 14 amino acids. V dropped 6 bases and J dropped 6; count of bases not matched to a gene: 9. CDR1 and CDR2 (germline): SGHTA, FQGNSA.